The present entry profiles one T cell receptor (beta chain) with its context. The antigen is not known. This record belongs to a study of neoadjuvant anti-PD-1 for oral cavity cancer. Findings and caveats of the study: Each response group had just a few patients in TCR analyses.

CDR1 is SGDLS and CDR2 is YYNGEE in the germline V gene. This CDR3 has 15 residues. V lost 1 base to trimming and J lost 2 bases, with 10 bases between them. Six replicates per PBMC sample, mostly from around 500 ng of genomic DNA. The protocol was immunoSEQ multiplex PCR, while the TCRdb copy is restricted to in-frame clones and leaves out a portion. The sample carries roughly 68,000 clones, about nine tenths recorded once. Indicated time point: after neoadjuvant nivolumab, at surgical resection. The TCR sequence derives from a person aged 35-79 years with oral cavity squamous cell carcinoma. V usage is TRBV9 and J usage is TRBJ2-1; maybe TRBD2 (5 bases). The source material was PBMCs, sampled after nivolumab (anti-PD-1) treatment. The CDR3 DNA sequence: TGTGCCAGCAGCGTACAAGCGGAACCCTACAATGAGCAGTTCTTC. Amino acids: CASSVQAEPYNEQFF.